These 32 T cell receptor beta chains came from one sample sequenced in a study of shared clonotypes between healthy human individuals. Sequencing was performed with immunoSEQ multiplex PCR; in TCRdb, only in-frame clones are kept and a portion is missing. Among roughly 2.2 million clones listed, roughly 90% were seen once. The material sequenced was naive CD4+ T cells from PBMCs. Specified subset: CD45RA+ positively selected. The receptor set was obtained from a young man in good health. Some clones in this sample may be carry-over from other donors' samples.

The chain joins TRBV18 to TRBJ2-7, with no clear D. V lost 2 bases, J lost 1 base, and 3 bases lay in between. Germline CDR1 KGHSH, CDR2 LQKENI. CDR3 length: 12 amino acids. In DNA, the CDR3 is TGTGCCAGCTCACCAATGTCCTACGAGCAGTACTTC. The encoded protein is CASSPMSYEQYF.

The rearrangement links TRBV28 to TRBJ1-1, with D perhaps matching TRBD1 (6 bases). Germline lookup yields CDR1 MDHEN and CDR2 SYDVKM. V lost 7 bases to trimming and J lost 4 bases, with 16 bases between them. CDR3 size: 14 residues. The DNA of the CDR3 is TGTGCCAGCATCGTAGGGGGGTCGGCCACTGAAGCTTTCTTT. Amino acid sequence: CASIVGGSATEAFF.

The chain recombines TRBV19 with TRBJ2-5; D remains ambiguous. The V end lost 6 bases, the J end lost 5 bases, and 16 bases lay between the germline ends. This CDR3 is 14 amino acids long. CDR1 is LNHDA and CDR2 is SQIVND in the germline V gene (reference sequence). CDR3 nucleotides: TGTGCCAGTAGGCGGACGGGTGGTGCGGAGACCCAGTACTTC. It codes for CASRRTGGAETQYF.

V gene TRBV5-6 combines with J gene TRBJ2-1; TRBD1 matches at 9 bases. CDR1 SGHDT and CDR2 YYEEEE come from the germline V gene. Germline trimming cut 4 bases from V and 0 bases from J; bases unmatched to any gene: 8. The CDR3 is 17 amino acids. CDR3 region: CASSPGQGQSSYNEQFF. The CDR3 bases are TGTGCCAGCAGCCCGGGACAGGGACAGAGCTCCTACAATGAGCAGTTCTTC.

The V gene is TRBV5-6, the J gene TRBJ2-3; 10 positions match TRBD1. The CDR3 sequence is 14 residues long. Germline V gene data show CDR1 as SGHDT and CDR2 as YYEEEE. The trim removed 0 bases at V and 6 bases at J, leaving 1 base unmatched. The CDR3 loop reads CASSLGTGGDTQYF. As DNA, the CDR3 is TGTGCCAGCAGCTTGGGGACAGGGGGTGATACGCAGTATTTT.

The chain has TRBV27 and TRBJ2-7; no firm D call. CDR1 and CDR2 (germline): MNHEY, SMNVEV (reference sequence). The CDR3 length is 16 residues. The V end lost 5 bases, the J end lost 0 bases, and 17 bases lay between the germline ends. The CDR3 bases are TGTGCCAGCAGTAGAGTAAGCGCTGATAACTCCTACGAGCAGTACTTC. It yields the protein CASSRVSADNSYEQYF.

V and J are TRBV7-9 and TRBJ2-2, with 7 bases aligning to TRBD1. This CDR3 contains 14 residues. Germline CDR1 reads SEHNR; CDR2 reads FQNEAQ (reference sequence). Germline trimming cut 5 bases from V and 5 bases from J; bases unmatched to any gene: 5. CDR3: CASSQWDRTGELFF. The CDR3 DNA is TGTGCCAGCAGCCAATGGGACAGAACCGGGGAGCTGTTTTTT.

V usage is TRBV5-8 and J usage is TRBJ1-5; no clear D gene. This CDR3 has 13 residues. Deletions cut 2 bases from V and 3 bases from J, with 6 bases between. Germline-derived CDR1 and CDR2 are SGHTS and YDEGEE. CDR3 amino acids: CASSFQVNQPQHF. DNA for the CDR3: TGTGCCAGCAGCTTCCAGGTCAATCAGCCCCAGCATTTT.

The chain uses TRBV23-1 and TRBJ1-1, with TRBD1 matching 9 bases. TRBV23-1 is reported as an ORF; its role is uncertain. This CDR3 spans 18 amino acids. Unmatched junction bases numbered 14, after V lost 2 bases and J lost 4 bases. The CDR3: CASSQPLRGTGRCTEAFF. DNA of the CDR3: TGCGCCAGCAGTCAACCCCTCAGAGGGACAGGGAGATGCACTGAAGCTTTCTTT.

This chain connects TRBV5-1 to TRBJ2-5; 10 positions match TRBD2. With 4 bases clipped from V and 4 bases from J, the junction kept 13 bases outside the gene matches. There are 17 residues in the CDR3. From germline, CDR1 is SGHRS and CDR2 YFSETQ. The CDR3 spells CASSPGLATPAGETQYF. The CDR3 bases are TGCGCCAGCAGCCCGGGACTAGCGACCCCAGCGGGAGAGACCCAGTACTTC.

The sample holds a few counts of this clone. This sample also contains other DNA sequences that code for the same CDR3. The chain has TRBV4-1 and TRBJ1-2; D is undetermined. The CDR3 has 12 amino acids. With 3 bases removed from V and 0 bases from J, the gap between germline ends came to 2 bases. Germline lookup yields CDR1 MGHRA and CDR2 YSYEKL. In nucleotides, the CDR3 is TGCGCCAGCAGCCAGTCTAACTATGGCTACACCTTC. It yields the protein CASSQSNYGYTF.

The rearrangement uses TRBV4-1 and TRBJ2-7; D unclear. The CDR3 has 11 amino acids. Trimming cost V 3 bases and J 9 bases, with 9 bases left between them. The germline gives CDR1 MGHRA, CDR2 YSYEKL. The CDR3 protein is CASSQGLVQYF. As DNA, the CDR3 is TGCGCCAGCAGCCAGGGCCTAGTGCAGTACTTC.

The V and J genes are TRBV28 and TRBJ2-7, with D possibly called TRBD1 or TRBD2 (5 bases each). The CDR3 runs to 13 residues. Germline V gene data show CDR1 as MDHEN and CDR2 as SYDVKM. V lost 4 bases and J lost 5, with 12 bases in between. Here the CDR3 DNA reads TGTGCCAGCAGTTGGTCGGGGCTTAACGAGCAGTACTTC. This encodes CASSWSGLNEQYF.

The rearrangement joins TRBV11-1 to TRBJ2-3, with D possibly matching TRBD2 (7 bases). CDR1 is SGHAT, CDR2 FQDESV, per germline (reference sequence). The V and J ends lost 5 bases and 5 bases respectively, with 17 bases between them. CDR3 length equals 15 residues. The CDR3, as DNA: TGTGCCAGCAGCCTAGAGGGGGGGAGCGGAGATACGCAGTATTTT. This codes for CASSLEGGSGDTQYF.

The chain combines TRBV28 with TRBJ1-1; maybe TRBD1 (5 bases). The V end was cut by 8 bases, the J end by 4 bases, with 14 bases between. Germline CDR1 and CDR2: MDHEN and SYDVKM. This CDR3 has 13 amino acids. CDR3 DNA: TGTGCCAGCGTTCCCGGAGGGGTCACTGAAGCTTTCTTT. Translating gives CASVPGGVTEAFF.

V gene TRBV15 combines with J gene TRBJ2-1; TRBD2 matches at 8 bases. Germline-derived CDR1 and CDR2 are LNHNV and YYDKDF (reference sequence). The CDR3 sequence is 15 residues long. Unmatched junction bases numbered 6, after V lost 5 bases and J lost 3 bases. CDR3 coding DNA: TGTGCCACCAGCTCGGGAGCGGGAGACTACAATGAGCAGTTCTTC. Translating gives CATSSGAGDYNEQFF.

The rearrangement links TRBV2 to TRBJ1-5, with TRBD1 matching over 9 bases. Germline values: CDR1 SNHLY, CDR2 FYNNEI. Losses at the gene ends were 6 bases for V and 2 bases for J; bases not matched to a gene: 8. The CDR3 runs 16 residues. CDR3 bases: TGTGCCAGCAGCGCTGGACAGGGGATGGGCAATCAGCCCCAGCATTTT. Translating gives CASSAGQGMGNQPQHF.

V gene TRBV7-2 combines with J gene TRBJ2-3, with D unclear. CDR3 length: 13 amino acids. The V end was cut by 5 bases, the J end by 3 bases, with 9 bases between. Per germline, CDR1 SGHTA and CDR2 FQGNSA. DNA of the CDR3: TGTGCCAGCAGCCTCCAGATAACAGATACGCAGTATTTT. This gives the protein CASSLQITDTQYF.

This sequence joins TRBV27 and TRBJ1-5, with a tentative D call TRBD1 (5 bases). The CDR3 has 14 residues. Per the germline V gene, CDR1 is MNHEY and CDR2 is SMNVEV (reference sequence). V was clipped by 6 bases and J by 7 bases, with 16 bases between them. Here the CDR3 DNA reads TGTGCCAGCAGCCTGGACCGGAGGGGACAGCCCCAGCATTTT. It codes for CASSLDRRGQPQHF.

The CDR3 reads CASSRSGGGDTQYF. CDR3 coding DNA: TGTGCCAGCAGCCGCTCAGGGGGCGGTGATACGCAGTATTTT. V gene TRBV6-5 combines with J gene TRBJ2-3, with 8 bases aligning to TRBD1. Germline V CDR1 and CDR2: MNHEY, SVGAGI. This CDR3 is built from 14 residues. V shed 6 bases, J shed 6 bases, and the junction held 8 bases outside the gene matches.

The rearrangement uses TRBV5-5 and TRBJ1-2; D uncertain. V was cut by 0 bases and J by 4 bases, with 7 bases left in between. CDR3 length: 13 residues. Germline assignment: CDR1 SGHKS and CDR2 YYEKEE (reference sequence). This CDR3 reads CASSLGSFYGYTF. The CDR3 nucleotides read TGTGCCAGCAGCTTGGGCAGCTTCTATGGCTACACCTTC. The whole variable domain, filled in from reference TRBV5-5 and TRBJ1-2, reads DAGVTQSPTHLIKTRGQQVTLRCSPISGHKSVSWYQQVLGQGPQFIFQYYEKEERGRGNFPDRFSARQFPNYSSELNVNALLLGDSALYLCASSLGSFYGYTFGSGTRLTVV.

This chain links TRBV5-1 with TRBJ2-3, with TRBD1 matching over 7 bases. J gave up 7 bases and V 0 bases, and 11 bases lay outside the gene matches. The CDR3 runs to 16 residues. Germline CDR1 and CDR2: SGHRS and YFSETQ. CDR3 in amino acids: CASSLAPVGGSNTQYF. The CDR3 DNA sequence: TGCGCCAGCAGCTTGGCTCCGGTAGGGGGCTCCAATACGCAGTATTTT.

The rearrangement links TRBV29-1 to TRBJ2-7; D might be TRBD1 (6 bases). The ends were cut back, 4 bases at V and 6 bases at J, with 10 bases in the middle. Germline CDR1 reads SQVTM; CDR2 reads ANQGSEA. This CDR3 is built from 11 residues. The CDR3 here is CSVAQTGEQYF. In DNA form, the CDR3 reads TGCAGCGTTGCCCAGACAGGCGAGCAGTACTTC.

This rearrangement joins TRBV29-1 to TRBJ2-3, with 9 bases lining up with TRBD2. The CDR3 has 15 residues. CDR1 and CDR2 from the germline V gene are SQVTM and ANQGSEA. V was clipped by 4 bases and J by 4 bases; unmatched bases: 9. The CDR3 loop reads CSVAVGGRGPDTQYF. The CDR3 DNA reads as TGCAGCGTTGCCGTGGGCGGGAGGGGTCCAGATACGCAGTATTTT.

The J gene is TRBJ2-1, the V gene TRBV11-2, with 9 bases that match TRBD2. CDR1 is SGHAT and CDR2 is FQNNGV in the germline V gene. The junction had 10 bases not matched to a gene; V was cut back by 3 bases and J by 7 bases. This CDR3 comprises 16 residues. CDR3 nucleotide sequence: TGTGCCAGCAGCTTTCGGCGGGAGGGGGAAAGGAATGAGCAGTTCTTC. Encoded protein: CASSFRREGERNEQFF.

The V gene is TRBV5-1, the J gene TRBJ2-5; TRBD1 might be the D (5 bases). Trimming stripped 1 base from V and 5 bases from J, with 15 bases between. The CDR3 loop spans 15 amino acids. CDR1 is SGHRS, CDR2 YFSETQ, per germline. Here the CDR3 DNA reads TGCGCCAGCAGCTTGCCGACAGTGAATGGGGAGACCCAGTACTTC. Translated: CASSLPTVNGETQYF.

V usage is TRBV5-1 and J usage is TRBJ2-1; D not certain. V was pared by 7 bases and J by 0 bases, with 11 bases between. Germline assignment: CDR1 SGHRS and CDR2 YFSETQ. The length of the CDR3 is 14 residues. In DNA form, the CDR3 reads TGCGCCAGCGCAGACCCGAACTCCTACAATGAGCAGTTCTTC. It specifies CASADPNSYNEQFF.

This CDR3 reads CASSPSGGAYTGELFF. CDR3 in DNA: TGTGCCAGCAGCCCAAGTGGCGGGGCTTACACCGGGGAGCTGTTTTTT. The chain couples TRBV7-2 to TRBJ2-2, with D maybe TRBD2 (6 bases). Germline CDR1 reads SGHTA; CDR2 reads FQGNSA. The CDR3 is 16 amino acids. Deletions cut 5 bases from V and 3 bases from J, with 16 bases between.

The chain recombines TRBV18 with TRBJ1-5, with TRBD1 as a possible D gene (6 bases). CDR3 length: 14 residues. CDR1 is KGHSH and CDR2 is LQKENI in the germline V gene. The germline V and J ends were trimmed by 4 bases and 3 bases, with 10 bases remaining between them. CDR3 protein: CASSQQGVNQPQHF. CDR3 sequence (DNA): TGTGCCAGCTCACAACAGGGCGTCAATCAGCCCCAGCATTTT. The full variable domain, its missing parts supplied by reference TRBV18 and TRBJ1-5, is NAGVMQNPRHLVRRRGQEARLRCSPMKGHSHVYWYRQLPEEGLKFMVYLQKENIIDESGMPKERFSAEFPKEGPSILRIQQVVRGDSAAYFCASSQQGVNQPQHFGDGTRLSIL.

This chain uses TRBV27 with TRBJ1-1; no clear D. Germline-derived CDR1 and CDR2 are MNHEY and SMNVEV (reference sequence). The germline V and J ends were trimmed by 5 bases and 4 bases, with 11 bases remaining between them. The CDR3 is 13 residues long. The CDR3, as DNA: TGTGCCAGCAGTGGAAGGACGCGCACTGAAGCTTTCTTT. Amino acid sequence: CASSGRTRTEAFF.

V is TRBV28 and J is TRBJ1-5; unclear D gene. The V gene lost 5 bases and the J gene lost 4 bases, with 9 bases spanning the gap. CDR3 length: 13 residues. CDR1 is MDHEN and CDR2 is SYDVKM in the germline V gene. The chain's CDR3 is CASSRAHNQPQHF. CDR3 DNA: TGTGCCAGCAGTCGAGCCCATAATCAGCCCCAGCATTTT.

The chain combines TRBV29-1 with TRBJ2-7; the match to TRBD2 covers 10 bases. Per germline, CDR1 SQVTM and CDR2 ANQGSEA. The CDR3 has 14 amino acids. V lost 6 bases to trimming and J lost 2 bases; unmatched junction nucleotides: 7. The CDR3 spells CSVRQLAGTYEQYF. The CDR3, as DNA: TGCAGCGTCCGCCAACTAGCGGGAACCTACGAGCAGTACTTC.